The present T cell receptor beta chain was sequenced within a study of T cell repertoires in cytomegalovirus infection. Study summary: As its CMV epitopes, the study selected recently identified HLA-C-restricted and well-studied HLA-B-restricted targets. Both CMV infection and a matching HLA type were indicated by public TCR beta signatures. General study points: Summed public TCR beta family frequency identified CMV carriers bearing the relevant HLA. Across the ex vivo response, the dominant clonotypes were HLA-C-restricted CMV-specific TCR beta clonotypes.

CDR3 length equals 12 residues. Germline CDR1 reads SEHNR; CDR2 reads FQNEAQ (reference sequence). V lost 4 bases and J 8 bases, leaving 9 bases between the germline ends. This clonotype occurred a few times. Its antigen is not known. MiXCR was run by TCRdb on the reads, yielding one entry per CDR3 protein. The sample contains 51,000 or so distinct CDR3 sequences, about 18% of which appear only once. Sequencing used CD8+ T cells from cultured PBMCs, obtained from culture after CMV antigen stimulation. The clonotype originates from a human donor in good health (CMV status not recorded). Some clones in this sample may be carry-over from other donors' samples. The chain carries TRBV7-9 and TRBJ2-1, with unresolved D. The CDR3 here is CASSSRSDEQFF. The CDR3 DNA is TGTGCCAGCAGCTCCAGGTCCGATGAGCAGTTCTTC.